Presented here are 19 T cell receptor beta chains from one specimen sequenced in a study of molecular identifiers for immune sequencing clone quantification. TCRdb re-called the PCR reads with MiXCR, one entry per CDR3 protein. This sample yields 100,000 or so distinct CDR3 sequences, of which approximately 22% are seen a single time; 0.8% to 1.2% belongs to the top ten. Sequencing was carried out using naive CD8+ T cells from blood, with Jurkat cell RNA spiked in. Subset noted: FACS-sorted CD8+CD4-CCR7+CD45RA+ naive T cells. The receptor set was obtained from a human donor in good health. Some libraries in this study had Jurkat cell RNA spiked in.

Turning to this clonotype: A much larger clone lies one base from this, so it may be a read error. The rearrangement links TRBV7-9 to TRBJ2-1, with D maybe TRBD2 (5 bases). The CDR3 loop spans 11 amino acids. The germline V gene encodes CDR1 SEHNR and CDR2 FQNEAQ (reference sequence). The CDR3 bases are TGTGCCAGCAGCTTAGGAGAGGGCAAGTCCTTC. It encodes CASSLGEGKSF.

This clonotype was recorded only once. Just one base apart from a much larger clone, this may be a read error. The chain joins TRBV27 to TRBJ1-5; D ambiguous. Trimming took off 8 bases at V and 7 bases at J, with 9 bases between the two ends. CDR1 and CDR2 from the germline V gene are MNHEY and SMNVEV (reference sequence). The CDR3 contains 11 residues. The CDR3 loop is CASGGSQPQHF. The CDR3 DNA sequence: TGTGCCAGCGGCGGGTCGCAGCCCCAGCATTTT.

The chain carries TRBV14 and TRBJ2-2, with D possibly matching TRBD2 (5 bases). CDR1 is SGHDN and CDR2 is FVKESK in the germline V gene. This CDR3 is 13 amino acids long. The germline V and J ends were trimmed by 3 bases and 6 bases, with 8 bases remaining between them. In nucleotides, the CDR3 is TGTGCCAGCAGCCACCCGGGGTCCGGGGAGCTGTTTTTT. Translation: CASSHPGSGELFF.

Points on this clonotype: A much larger clonotype is one base distant, so this may be a read error. This CDR3 fails to terminate in the conserved phenylalanine or tryptophan, so it likely reflects a read error. The gene calls are TRBV11-2 and TRBJ2-7; 7 nucleotides agree with TRBD2. With 3 bases clipped from V and 6 bases from J, the junction kept 5 bases outside the gene matches. The CDR3 runs to 13 residues. The germline gives CDR1 SGHAT, CDR2 FQNNGV. The CDR3 sequence is CASSFNPGGEQYL. CDR3 in DNA: TGTGCCAGCAGCTTCAACCCGGGGGGCGAGCAGTACCTC.

This clonotype was recorded many times. The chain links TRBV28 to TRBJ2-5; D is possibly TRBD1 (6 bases). Germline V gene lookup returns CDR1 MDHEN and CDR2 SYDVKM. The ends were cut back, 2 bases at V and 2 bases at J, with 6 bases in the middle. The CDR3 totals 13 residues. For the CDR3, the DNA is TGTGCCAGCAGTTTAAGGGGGCAAGAGACCCAGTACTTC. Its protein product is CASSLRGQETQYF.

This clonotype was detected many times. V usage is TRBV4-1 and J usage is TRBJ1-1; D gene ambiguous. V lost 1 base, J lost 1 base, and 10 bases lay in between. The CDR3 spans 15 residues. The germline gives CDR1 MGHRA, CDR2 YSYEKL. This CDR3 reads CASSQVPDKNTEAFF. DNA for the CDR3: TGCGCCAGCAGCCAAGTGCCAGACAAGAACACTGAAGCTTTCTTT.

As for this clonotype: It may be a read error: a sequence one base away is much more abundant. This is likely a read error, given that the CDR3 carries no conserved phenylalanine or tryptophan at its end. The chain has TRBV29-1 and TRBJ2-5, with TRBD1 as a possible D gene (6 bases). Germline CDR1 is SQVTM and CDR2 is ANQGSEA. Deletions cut 1 base from V and 4 bases from J, with 19 bases between. The CDR3 extends over 16 amino acids. The DNA of the CDR3 is TGCAGCGTTGAAGGGGAACAGGGTGATGTGCGAGAGACCCAGTACCTC. Protein: CSVEGEQGDVRETQYL.

CDR3 region: CASDNRDRGHIQYF. The CDR3 DNA is TGCGCCAGCGACAACCGGGACAGGGGTCACATTCAGTACTTC. The J gene is TRBJ2-4, the V gene TRBV23-1, with TRBD1 matching over 10 bases. TRBV23-1 is given ORF status, its function remaining uncertain. With 8 bases clipped from V and 8 bases from J, the junction kept 9 bases outside the gene matches. The CDR3 runs to 14 residues.

This clonotype has ten or more counts. The J gene is TRBJ1-1, the V gene TRBV12-5; 7 nucleotides line up with TRBD1. Germline CDR1 LGHNT, CDR2 FRNRAP. V was clipped by 0 bases and J by 0 bases; unmatched bases: 7. The CDR3 extends over 17 amino acids. CDR3 sequence (DNA): TGTGCTAGTGGTTTGGTAGTTTTGGGACAGTTGAACACTGAAGCTTTCTTT. Translation: CASGLVVLGQLNTEAFF. The variable domain in full, with the rest retrieved from reference TRBV12-5 and TRBJ1-1, is DARVTQTPRHKVTEMGQEVTMRCQPILGHNTVFWYRQTMMQGLELLAYFRNRAPLDDSGMPKDRFSAEMPDATLATLKIQPSEPRDSAVYFCASGLVVLGQLNTEAFFGQGTRLTVV.

This clonotype was observed a handful of times. This could be a read error, since a much larger clone is one nucleotide away. This chain links TRBV7-9 with TRBJ2-5; no reliable D call. The CDR3 runs 16 residues. Germline-derived CDR1 and CDR2 are SEHNR and FQNEAQ (reference sequence). V was cut by 0 bases and J by 3 bases, with 14 bases left in between. The CDR3 loop is CASSLAWAGNEETQYF. In nucleotides, the CDR3 is TGTGCCAGCAGCTTAGCGTGGGCTGGCAACGAAGAGACCCAGTACTTC.

This clonotype was seen a handful of times. The chain is built from TRBV7-6 and TRBJ2-7, with TRBD2 as a possible D gene (6 bases). V lost 4 bases and J lost 5, with 15 bases in between. The CDR3 is 14 amino acids. Germline CDR1 reads SGHVS; CDR2 reads FNYEAQ. The CDR3 DNA is TGTGCCAGCAGCTCGCCACCGGGGAGGCACGAGCAGTACTTC. This translates into CASSSPPGRHEQYF.

As concerns this clonotype: One base away lies a much larger clone, so this may be a sequencing read error. The CDR3 end shows no conserved phenylalanine or tryptophan, and so a read error is likely. V usage is TRBV11-2 and J usage is TRBJ2-7; 9 nucleotides align to TRBD1. Germline-derived CDR1 and CDR2 are SGHAT and FQNNGV. The V gene end was trimmed by 0 bases and the J gene end by 2 bases; junction bases not matched to a gene: 5. The CDR3 is 16 residues long. The CDR3 DNA sequence: TGTGCCAGCAGCTTAGAAGTGGGACAGGGCACCTACGAGCAGTACTTA. It encodes CASSLEVGQGTYEQYL.

In this sample, this clonotype turned up many times. The rearrangement uses TRBV4-3 and TRBJ1-3, with 7 bases fitting TRBD1. The CDR3 totals 17 residues. The germline gives CDR1 LGHNA, CDR2 YSLEER. Trimming cost V 4 bases and J 3 bases; bases outside gene matches: 12. The CDR3 protein is CASSPAGGGTYGNTIYF. The CDR3 region has the DNA TGCGCCAGCAGCCCAGCAGGGGGGGGGACATATGGAAACACCATATATTTT.

This clonotype came up many times. V and J are TRBV6-5 and TRBJ2-1; 8 nucleotides agree with TRBD1. V shed 8 bases and J 3 bases; nucleotides not matched to a gene: 9. The CDR3 runs to 15 residues. Germline values: CDR1 MNHEY, CDR2 SVGAGI. DNA of the CDR3: TGTGCCAGCCGTCTGGGGACAGGAGACTACAATGAGCAGTTCTTC. This codes for CASRLGTGDYNEQFF.

This clonotype has a count of ten or more. The rearrangement joins TRBV7-9 to TRBJ1-4; TRBD1 matches 7 bases. The J segment lost 8 bases and the V segment lost 0 bases, leaving 9 bases of the junction unmatched. CDR1 is SEHNR and CDR2 is FQNEAQ in the germline V gene (reference sequence). The CDR3 sequence is 16 residues long. CDR3 in amino acids: CASSLAFEGAGEKLFF. CDR3 sequence (DNA): TGTGCCAGCAGCTTAGCGTTTGAGGGGGCTGGGGAAAAACTGTTTTTT.

This clonotype was seen repeatedly, ten times or more. The chain has TRBV29-1 and TRBJ2-3, with D perhaps matching TRBD1 (5 bases). This CDR3 has 14 amino acids. Germline CDR1 reads SQVTM; CDR2 reads ANQGSEA. Trimming removed 7 bases from V and 0 bases from J, with 14 bases in between. This CDR3 is CSAATEPSTDTQYF. In nucleotides, the CDR3 is TGCAGCGCCGCGACAGAGCCTAGCACAGATACGCAGTATTTT.

The sample holds a few counts of this clonotype. The rearrangement links TRBV9 to TRBJ2-1; 9 bases line up with TRBD1. V dropped 3 bases and J dropped 4; count of bases not matched to a gene: 8. Germline values: CDR1 SGDLS, CDR2 YYNGEE. The CDR3 loop spans 16 amino acids. The chain's CDR3 is CASSEGPGQGYNEQFF. DNA of the CDR3: TGTGCCAGCAGCGAGGGACCGGGACAGGGTTACAATGAGCAGTTCTTC.

A few counts support this clonotype. J is TRBJ2-7 and V is TRBV5-1; TRBD2 aligns across 9 bases. CDR1 SGHRS and CDR2 YFSETQ come from the germline V gene. The CDR3 is 15 residues long. V lost 3 bases and J lost 3; bases outside the gene matches: 7. This CDR3 reads CASSYTLAGNYEQYF. CDR3 DNA: TGCGCCAGCAGCTACACACTAGCGGGCAACTACGAGCAGTACTTC.

In this sample, this clonotype turned up many times. The chain combines TRBV9 with TRBJ1-1; tentative D call: TRBD1 (6 bases). Germline V gene lookup returns CDR1 SGDLS and CDR2 YYNGEE. This CDR3 is built from 16 residues. Trimming cost V 0 bases and J 1 base, with 13 bases left between them. DNA of the CDR3: TGTGCCAGCAGCGTAGATCCGGGGGCGAGGAACACTGAAGCTTTCTTT. Translated, it gives CASSVDPGARNTEAFF.